The 32 T cell receptor beta chains reported below all come from one sample, sequenced in a study of T cells expressing NK-cell markers. TCRdb reprocessed the 5' RACE reads and reports one entry per CDR3 protein, with no DNA. The table lists 200,000 to 300,000 distinct CDR3 sequences, with 3.5% to 5% in the top ten. The sample taken for sequencing was blood T cells: a sorted CD56 or NKG2C T cell subset, CD4+ or CD8+ T cells, or bulk PBMC T cells (not recorded which). These receptor sequences come from a woman between 18 and 69 years old in good health.

CDR3: CASSLHSTDTQYF. The chain combines TRBV12-3 or TRBV12-4 with TRBJ2-3. The length of the CDR3 is 13 residues.

The chain combines TRBV7-8 with TRBJ2-3; TCRdb's D gene call, TRBD1, goes unchecked for lack of DNA. Germline V gene sequence: CDR1 SGHVS, CDR2 FQNEAQ. This CDR3 spans 16 amino acids. The CDR3 region is CASTTRGTYSTDTQYF.

V is TRBV12-3 or TRBV12-4 and J is TRBJ2-3; without DNA, the TCRdb call of TRBD2 cannot be checked. This CDR3 is built from 14 residues. CDR3 loop: CASSSSRQTDTQYF.

The rearrangement links TRBV10-3 to TRBJ2-3; the TCRdb call, TRBD2, lacks DNA for checking. CDR3 size: 13 residues. Germline CDR1 and CDR2: ENHRY and SYGVKD. The CDR3 spells CANRGPSTDTQYF.

The gene calls are TRBV19 and TRBJ2-1. Germline V gives CDR1 LNHDA, CDR2 SQIVND (reference sequence). The CDR3 runs to 11 residues. The CDR3 region is CASSQWSEQFF.

The CDR3 here is CSASSGTNQPQHF. The chain couples TRBV20-1 to TRBJ1-5; TCRdb indicates TRBD1, and absent DNA this call remains unverified. CDR3 length: 13 amino acids. Germline values: CDR1 DFQATT, CDR2 SNEGSKA (reference sequence).

The rearrangement links TRBV6-2 or TRBV6-3 to TRBJ2-6; the TCRdb D gene call, TRBD2, has no DNA to confirm it. This CDR3 comprises 23 residues. From germline, CDR1 is MNHEY and CDR2 SVGEGT. The CDR3 here is CASSWGRGLGIHRPNSGANVLTF.

This chain links TRBV3-1 with TRBJ1-5. From germline, CDR1 is LGHDT and CDR2 YNNKEL (reference sequence). The length of the CDR3 is 13 residues. CDR3 region: CASSPLSGQPQHF.

This rearrangement joins TRBV5-1 to TRBJ2-2. From germline, CDR1 is SGHRS and CDR2 YFSETQ. This CDR3 spans 14 amino acids. The CDR3 spells CASSPHSGFGELFF.

The rearrangement joins TRBV20-1 to TRBJ2-3; there is no DNA to check the TCRdb D call of TRBD1. This CDR3 contains 12 residues. Germline-derived CDR1 and CDR2 are DFQATT and SNEGSKA (reference sequence). CDR3: CSAGTRTDTQYF.

The chain's CDR3 is CSAGTGGYTEAFF. The gene calls are TRBV20-1 and TRBJ1-1; TCRdb selects TRBD1, and the lack of DNA leaves this call unchecked. The germline V gene has CDR1 DFQATT and CDR2 SNEGSKA (reference sequence). CDR3 length equals 13 residues.

The genes are TRBV5-1 and TRBJ1-2; absent DNA, TCRdb's TRBD1 call cannot be checked. The CDR3 extends over 15 amino acids. The germline CDR1 and CDR2 sequences are SGHRS and YFSETQ. CDR3 sequence reads: CASSLEGRGNYGYTF. The full variable domain, with the rest looked up from reference TRBV5-1 and TRBJ1-2, is KAGVTQTPRYLIKTRGQQVTLSCSPISGHRSVSWYQQTPGQGLQFLFEYFSETQRNKGNFPGRFSGRQFSNSRSEMNVSTLELGDSALYLCASSLEGRGNYGYTFGSGTRLTVV.

The genes are TRBV19 and TRBJ2-1; TCRdb outputs TRBD2, but without DNA this stays unchecked. Per germline, CDR1 LNHDA and CDR2 SQIVND (reference sequence). The CDR3 totals 16 residues. The CDR3 loop is CASKLLPSAVDNEQFF. Supplemented by reference TRBV19 and TRBJ2-1, the full variable domain reads DGGITQSPKYLFRKEGQNVTLSCEQNLNHDAMYWYRQDPGQGLRLIYYSQIVNDFQKGDIAEGYSVSREKKESFPLTVTSAQKNPTAFYLCASKLLPSAVDNEQFFGPGTRLTVL.

The chain links TRBV14 to TRBJ2-7; TCRdb names TRBD2, which stays unverified in the absence of DNA. Germline V lookup: CDR1 SGHDN, CDR2 FVKESK. The CDR3 loop spans 16 amino acids. This chain's CDR3 is CASSPSGTSGLYEQYF.

This chain joins TRBV5-6 and TRBJ2-3; TCRdb's D call, TRBD1, is unchecked because there is no DNA. The V gene's germline CDR1 is SGHDT and CDR2 YYEEEE. The CDR3 consists of 18 residues. CDR3 region: CASSLFGGRTGGTDTQYF.

The chain uses TRBV7-9 and TRBJ2-2; no DNA is available, so the TRBD2 call from TCRdb remains unchecked. The CDR3 contains 14 residues. Germline values: CDR1 SEHNR, CDR2 FQNEAQ (reference sequence). CDR3 sequence reads: CASSRRGTAGELFF.

This chain connects TRBV5-6 to TRBJ1-2; TCRdb outputs TRBD1, but without DNA this stays unchecked. Per germline, CDR1 SGHDT and CDR2 YYEEEE. This CDR3 comprises 14 residues. The CDR3 here is CASSPGTVGYGYTF.

The chain's CDR3 is CASSEGSGQGTDTQYF. This rearrangement joins TRBV25-1 to TRBJ2-3; TCRdb calls TRBD1, which cannot be checked without DNA. Germline V lookup: CDR1 MGHDK, CDR2 SYGVNS. This CDR3 comprises 16 residues.

The chain links TRBV18 to TRBJ2-3. This CDR3 is 13 amino acids long. Germline V gene data show CDR1 as KGHSH and CDR2 as LQKENI. CDR3 sequence reads: CASSPALTDTQYF.

The chain carries TRBV28 and TRBJ1-2; TCRdb gives TRBD1 as the D gene, but with no DNA this cannot be confirmed. Germline V lookup: CDR1 MDHEN, CDR2 SYDVKM. This CDR3 spans 15 amino acids. The CDR3 sequence is CASSRGGQAYYGYTF.

The genes are TRBV20-1 and TRBJ1-6. The CDR3 spans 13 residues. Germline V gives CDR1 DFQATT, CDR2 SNEGSKA (reference sequence). The CDR3 is CSARDRLDSPLHF.

The V gene is TRBV20-1, the J gene TRBJ1-1; TCRdb lists TRBD1, though no DNA is available to test this call. The CDR3 is made up of 13 amino acids. Germline V gene lookup returns CDR1 DFQATT and CDR2 SNEGSKA (reference sequence). The CDR3 sequence: CSARDGGSAEAFF.

The rearrangement uses TRBV9 and TRBJ2-7. CDR1 SGDLS and CDR2 YYNGEE come from the germline V gene. This CDR3 is 13 amino acids long. The CDR3 loop is CASSPRWVGEQYF.

The J gene is TRBJ2-1, the V gene TRBV10-3; the TCRdb call, TRBD1, lacks DNA for checking. The CDR3 length is 18 residues. CDR1 is ENHRY and CDR2 is SYGVKD in the germline V gene. The CDR3 is CAISEYPTGRSSYNEQFF.

The V and J genes are TRBV2 and TRBJ2-1; TCRdb's D call, TRBD1, is unchecked because there is no DNA. Germline values: CDR1 SNHLY, CDR2 FYNNEI. The CDR3 extends over 15 amino acids. The CDR3 is CASSHDRGRSNEQFF.

The CDR3 region is CASRRGTKTEMTQYF. The J gene is TRBJ2-3, the V gene TRBV6-1; TCRdb outputs TRBD2, but without DNA this stays unchecked. CDR1 and CDR2 from the germline V gene are MNHNS and SASEGT. This CDR3 is built from 15 residues.

The rearrangement joins TRBV3-1 to TRBJ1-3. Germline CDR1 and CDR2: LGHDT and YNNKEL (reference sequence). This CDR3 comprises 12 residues. The CDR3 is CASSQEGNTIYF.

The rearrangement uses TRBV7-6 and TRBJ1-1. This CDR3 comprises 14 residues. Germline V CDR1 and CDR2: SGHVS, FNYEAQ. The CDR3 reads CASSLQEYLAEAVF.

The chain has TRBV11-2 and TRBJ2-1; the D call from TCRdb, TRBD2, cannot be confirmed without DNA. The CDR3 has 15 amino acids. Germline V gene sequence: CDR1 SGHAT, CDR2 FQNNGV. The CDR3 spells CASSSRLVGYNEQFF.

This rearrangement joins TRBV7-3 to TRBJ2-1; TCRdb's assignment of TRBD2 cannot be checked, as there is no DNA. CDR3 size: 15 residues. CDR1 and CDR2 from the germline V gene are SGHTA and FQGTGA. This CDR3 is CASSPWTSGGNEQFF.

The chain combines TRBV7-9 with TRBJ1-5; TCRdb's D call of TRBD1 is untestable without DNA. CDR3 length equals 14 residues. Germline CDR1 is SEHNR and CDR2 is FQNEAQ (reference sequence). The CDR3 loop is CASSPWGINQPQHF.

CDR3 in amino acids: CASSHAAQGYTGELFF. This chain links TRBV5-5 with TRBJ2-2; TCRdb picks TRBD1, but there is no DNA to check that call. Per germline, CDR1 SGHKS and CDR2 YYEKEE (reference sequence). CDR3 size: 16 residues.